This is a list of T cell receptor beta chains from one sample in a study of technical replicates of blood from several donors. TCRdb keeps only in-frame clones here, not all; method: immunoSEQ multiplex PCR. The sample shows 12,000 or so clones, about 94% of them seen only once. What was sequenced was PBMCs. These receptors all come from a human donor in good health. Each CDR3 is given with its conserved first and last residue. Fields, in order: D gene, clone size, J gene, V gene, CDR3 protein, CDR3 DNA. The D gene is left open where the match is weak. Some rows mark clone size as missing; the rest say once, few, many or name a class of expanded clone.

D: TRBD1
size: .
J: TRBJ2-4
V: TRBV15
CDR3: CATSIGDRKNIQYF
DNA: TGTGCCACCAGCATAGGGGACAGGAAAAACATTCAGTACTTC

D: .
size: .
J: TRBJ2-1
V: TRBV6-1
CDR3: CASNWDRGNEQFF
DNA: TGTGCCAGCAATTGGGACCGGGGGAATGAGCAGTTCTTC

D: TRBD1
size: .
J: TRBJ2-1
V: TRBV9
CDR3: CASSVVGQGVENEQFF
DNA: TGTGCCAGCAGCGTAGTAGGTCAGGGGGTAGAAAATGAGCAGTTCTTC

D: .
size: once
J: TRBJ2-7
V: TRBV7-9
CDR3: CASSSPVRTIAYEQYF
DNA: TGTGCCAGCAGCTCCCCTGTACGGACAATCGCCTACGAGCAGTACTTC

D: TRBD2
size: .
J: TRBJ2-1
V: TRBV11-3
CDR3: CASSSGTSGHNEQFF
DNA: TGTGCCAGCAGCTCAGGGACTAGCGGGCACAATGAGCAGTTCTTC

D: TRBD1
size: .
J: TRBJ1-1
V: TRBV2
CDR3: CASSNTPTGRNTEAFF
DNA: TGTGCCAGCAGTAATACCCCGACAGGGAGGAACACTGAAGCTTTCTTT

D: TRBD1
size: .
J: TRBJ2-5
V: TRBV7-8
CDR3: CASSLRVRQGVQETQYF
DNA: TGTGCCAGCAGCTTAAGGGTCCGCCAGGGGGTCCAAGAGACCCAGTACTTC

D: .
size: few
J: TRBJ2-7
V: TRBV19
CDR3: CASQGPGFYEQYF
DNA: TGTGCCAGCCAGGGCCCTGGGTTCTACGAGCAGTACTTC

D: TRBD1
size: .
J: TRBJ1-2
V: TRBV5-4
CDR3: CASSQDRVENGYTF
DNA: TGTGCCAGCAGCCAGGACAGGGTAGAGAACGGCTACACCTTC

D: TRBD1
size: few
J: TRBJ1-2
V: TRBV9
CDR3: CASSGGQATNGYTF
DNA: TGTGCCAGCAGCGGTGGACAGGCTACAAATGGCTACACCTTC

D: .
size: once
J: TRBJ2-3
V: TRBV7-8
CDR3: CASSKAESSTDTQYF
DNA: TGTGCCAGCAGTAAGGCGGAGTCTAGCACAGATACGCAGTATTTT

D: .
size: .
J: TRBJ1-2
V: TRBV30
CDR3: CALIYYGYTF
DNA: TGTGCCTTAATTTACTATGGCTACACCTTC

D: .
size: .
J: TRBJ2-1
V: TRBV5-6
CDR3: CASSLGTDPSERYEQFF
DNA: TGTGCCAGCAGCTTGGGGACTGACCCTTCTGAACGGTATGAGCAGTTCTTC

D: .
size: .
J: TRBJ2-7
V: TRBV27
CDR3: CASSTPGTRAYEQYF
DNA: TGTGCCAGCAGTACCCCCGGGACAAGGGCCTACGAGCAGTACTTC

D: .
size: .
J: TRBJ2-2
V: TRBV7-9
CDR3: CASRGGGSRNTGELFF
DNA: TGTGCCAGCAGGGGAGGTGGGAGTAGGAACACCGGGGAGCTGTTTTTT

D: .
size: .
J: TRBJ1-3
V: TRBV2
CDR3: CASTGAPGNTIYF
DNA: TGTGCCAGCACAGGGGCGCCTGGAAACACCATATATTTT

D: .
size: once
J: TRBJ1-1
V: TRBV9
CDR3: CASSVVGTSTEAFF
DNA: TGTGCCAGCAGCGTAGTGGGGACATCCACTGAAGCTTTCTTT

D: TRBD2
size: .
J: TRBJ2-7
V: TRBV7-8
CDR3: CASSLGLAETYEQYF
DNA: TGTGCCAGCAGCTTAGGACTAGCGGAGACCTACGAGCAGTACTTC

D: .
size: .
J: TRBJ2-1
V: TRBV6-5
CDR3: CASSTMGTPRNEQFF
DNA: TGTGCCAGCAGCACCATGGGGACTCCGCGGAATGAGCAGTTCTTC

D: TRBD1
size: .
J: TRBJ2-1
V: TRBV10-1
CDR3: CASRPGTGRTGEQFF
DNA: TGCGCCAGCAGGCCCGGGACAGGGCGGACAGGAGAGCAGTTCTTC

D: .
size: .
J: TRBJ2-2
V: TRBV18
CDR3: CASSPQSMTVNTGELFF
DNA: TGTGCCAGCTCACCACAATCGATGACAGTAAACACCGGGGAGCTGTTTTTT

D: .
size: .
J: TRBJ2-7
V: TRBV6-6
CDR3: CASSYSQDTNEQYF
DNA: TGTGCCAGCAGTTACTCGCAGGATACCAACGAGCAGTACTTC

D: .
size: .
J: TRBJ1-2
V: TRBV10-1
CDR3: CASSESVYSYGYTF
DNA: TGCGCCAGCAGTGAGTCTGTCTACTCCTATGGCTACACCTTC

D: TRBD2
size: .
J: TRBJ2-3
V: TRBV29-1
CDR3: CSVRGGVTDTQYF
DNA: TGCAGCGTTCGGGGAGGGGTGACAGATACGCAGTATTTT

D: TRBD2
size: .
J: TRBJ2-5
V: TRBV7-9
CDR3: CASRTGGGGETQYF
DNA: TGTGCCAGCAGGACCGGCGGGGGAGGAGAGACCCAGTACTTC

D: .
size: .
J: TRBJ2-1
V: TRBV13
CDR3: CASSLGGGNEQFF
DNA: TGTGCCAGCAGCTTAGGAGGGGGCAATGAGCAGTTCTTC

D: .
size: .
J: TRBJ1-1
V: TRBV5-1
CDR3: CASSGTAGMDTEAFF
DNA: TGCGCCAGCAGCGGAACGGCAGGGATGGACACTGAAGCTTTCTTT

D: TRBD2
size: .
J: TRBJ2-5
V: TRBV4-2
CDR3: CASSLGTSVETQYF
DNA: TGTGCCAGCAGCCTCGGGACTAGCGTTGAGACCCAGTACTTC

D: .
size: .
J: TRBJ2-7
V: TRBV6-6
CDR3: CASSLPGLYEQYF
DNA: TGTGCCAGCAGTCTTCCCGGGTTGTACGAGCAGTACTTC

D: .
size: .
J: TRBJ2-7
V: TRBV30
CDR3: CACPLGGTSYEQYF
DNA: TGTGCCTGCCCACTAGGAGGAACCTCCTACGAGCAGTACTTC

D: .
size: .
J: TRBJ1-5
V: TRBV30
CDR3: CAWTQTQGQPQHF
DNA: TGTGCCTGGACCCAAACGCAGGGGCAGCCCCAGCATTTT

D: .
size: once
J: TRBJ1-1
V: TRBV30
CDR3: CAWSVTTRPFF
DNA: TGTGCCTGGAGTGTTACGACACGGCCTTTCTTT